What follows are 7 T cell receptor beta chains derived from one specimen sequenced in a study of vaccination and CD4 T cells after COVID-19. The Oncomine TCR Beta short-read assay was applied to DNA of cultured CD4+ T cells. TCRdb re-derived calls from the PCR reads in MiXCR, one entry per CDR3 protein. Of about 10,000 distinct CDR3 sequences listed, over 55% are singletons. Treatment: approximately nine-day PBMC culture with coronavirus spike peptide pools or control peptides (ViraFEST assay). No antigen is known for these receptors. Sequenced: CD4+ T cells from blood, cultured in vitro. Receptors were obtained from a human donor who had recovered from COVID-19.

V usage is TRBV2 and J usage is TRBJ1-6; D gene unclear. CDR1 SNHLY and CDR2 FYNNEI come from the germline V gene. Trimming cost V 6 bases and J 8 bases, with 20 bases left between them. The CDR3 covers 16 residues. The CDR3 DNA follows: TGTGCCAGCAGACAGCGCCGAGCGTCCTGGGATTCACCCCTCCACTTT. It is translated as CASRQRRASWDSPLHF.

The V call is TRBV7-2, the J call TRBJ1-2; 7 bases match TRBD1. V shed 3 bases and J 4 bases; nucleotides not matched to a gene: 2. Germline V CDR1 and CDR2: SGHTA, FQGNSA. CDR3 length equals 13 residues. This chain's CDR3 is CASSLGQLYGYTF. The DNA of the CDR3 is TGTGCCAGCAGCTTGGGACAGCTCTATGGCTACACCTTC.

The chain has TRBV7-2 and TRBJ1-6; a weak D match, TRBD1 (5 bases). The CDR3 is 15 residues long. Germline-derived CDR1 and CDR2 are SGHTA and FQGNSA. V was shortened by 6 bases and J by 5 bases, with 14 bases between the two germline ends. The CDR3 protein is CASSPWATDNSPLHF. The CDR3 nucleotides read TGTGCCAGCAGTCCCTGGGCGACAGATAATTCACCCCTCCACTTT.

The chain recombines TRBV19 with TRBJ1-1; D is uncertain. The CDR3 is 13 amino acids. The V gene's germline CDR1 is LNHDA and CDR2 SQIVND (reference sequence). Trimming removed 5 bases from V and 0 bases from J, with 7 bases in between. CDR3 in amino acids: CASSGVLNTEAFF. In DNA form, the CDR3 reads TGTGCCAGTAGTGGGGTCTTGAACACTGAAGCTTTCTTT.

This clonotype was picked up a small number of times. The rearrangement joins TRBV2 to TRBJ2-3, with 9 bases aligning to TRBD2. This CDR3 spans 16 amino acids. V shed 6 bases, J shed 4 bases, and the junction held 11 bases outside the gene matches. Germline V gene data show CDR1 as SNHLY and CDR2 as FYNNEI. DNA of the CDR3: TGTGCCAGCAGGACTCCCTTTAGCGGGGGAGCAGATACGCAGTATTTT. Translated: CASRTPFSGGADTQYF.

The rearrangement links TRBV7-8 to TRBJ2-1, with D perhaps matching TRBD2 (5 bases). V lost 4 bases and J 6 bases, leaving 13 bases between the germline ends. CDR3 length: 14 residues. Germline CDR1 SGHVS, CDR2 FQNEAQ. CDR3 in amino acids: CASSSWTGSNEQFF. The CDR3 DNA is TGTGCCAGCAGCTCATGGACTGGCTCCAATGAGCAGTTCTTC.

This clonotype was observed a handful of times. This sequence joins TRBV18 and TRBJ2-6, with 7 bases aligning to TRBD2. Trimming cost V 6 bases and J 2 bases; bases outside gene matches: 7. Germline values: CDR1 KGHSH, CDR2 LQKENI. The CDR3 is made up of 16 amino acids. The CDR3 DNA reads as TGTGCCAGCTCCCCTGGACTAGGAGCTGGGGCCAACGTCCTGACTTTC. Protein: CASSPGLGAGANVLTF.